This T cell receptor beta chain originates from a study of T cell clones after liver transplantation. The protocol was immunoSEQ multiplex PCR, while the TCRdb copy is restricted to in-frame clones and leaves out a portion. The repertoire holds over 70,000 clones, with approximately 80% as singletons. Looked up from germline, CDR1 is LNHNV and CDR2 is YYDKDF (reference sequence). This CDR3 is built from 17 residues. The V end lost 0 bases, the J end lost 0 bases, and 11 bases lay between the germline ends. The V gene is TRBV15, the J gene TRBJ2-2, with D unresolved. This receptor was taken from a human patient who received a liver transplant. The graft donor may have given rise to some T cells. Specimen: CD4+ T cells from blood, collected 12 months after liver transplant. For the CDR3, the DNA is TGTGCCACCAGCAGAGATTTGGGCAGACCGAACACCGGGGAGCTGTTTTTT. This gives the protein CATSRDLGRPNTGELFF.